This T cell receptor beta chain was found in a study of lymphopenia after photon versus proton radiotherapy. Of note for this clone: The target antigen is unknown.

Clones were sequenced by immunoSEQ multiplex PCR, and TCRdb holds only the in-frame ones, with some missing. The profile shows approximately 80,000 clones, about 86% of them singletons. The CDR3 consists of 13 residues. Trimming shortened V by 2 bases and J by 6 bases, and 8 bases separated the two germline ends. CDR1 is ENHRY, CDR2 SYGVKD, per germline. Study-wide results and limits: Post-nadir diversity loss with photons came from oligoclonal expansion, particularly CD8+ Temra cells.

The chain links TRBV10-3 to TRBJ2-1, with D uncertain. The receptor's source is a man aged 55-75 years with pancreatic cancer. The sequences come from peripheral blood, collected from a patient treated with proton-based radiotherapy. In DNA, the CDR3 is TGTGCCATCAGTGAGACCGACTTCAATGAGCAGTTCTTC. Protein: CAISETDFNEQFF.